A selection of T cell receptor beta chains follows, all from one sample in a study of CD8 T cells in ankylosing spondylitis. TCRdb itself ran the 5' RACE reads through MiXCR, one entry per CDR3 protein. The table lists about 500,000 distinct CDR3 sequences, less than 6% of them singletons. The material sequenced was blood, either unsorted or a sorted T cell fraction (not recorded which). The receptors come from a male donor with ankylosing spondylitis. CDR3s include the opening cysteine and the closing phenylalanine or tryptophan. Each record gives: D gene, clone size, J gene, V gene, CDR3 protein, CDR3 DNA. The D gene is left open where the match is weak. Size tells how often a clone was seen (once, few, many) or the class of an expanded clone, and some rows leave it out.

d_gene: TRBD1; abundance: many; j_gene: TRBJ1-1; v_gene: TRBV11-2; CDR3aa: CASSFTGVGTEAFF; CDR3nt: TGTGCCAGCAGCTTTACAGGGGTGGGCACTGAAGCTTTCTTT
d_gene: TRBD2; abundance: many; j_gene: TRBJ2-5; v_gene: TRBV20-1; CDR3aa: CSAQKSGRTQTQYF; CDR3nt: TGCAGTGCGCAAAAAAGCGGGAGGACGCAGACCCAGTACTTC
d_gene: .; abundance: many; j_gene: TRBJ1-1; v_gene: TRBV29-1; CDR3aa: CSVLYIGVWTEAFF; CDR3nt: TGCAGCGTTCTTTATATTGGGGTATGGACTGAAGCTTTCTTT
d_gene: TRBD1; abundance: many; j_gene: TRBJ1-1; v_gene: TRBV5-1; CDR3aa: CASSLLGQGAVTEAFF; CDR3nt: TGCGCCAGCAGCTTGCTGGGTCAGGGGGCAGTGACTGAAGCTTTCTTT
d_gene: .; abundance: many; j_gene: TRBJ2-3; v_gene: TRBV12-3/TRBV12-4; CDR3aa: CASSQRRPTDTQYF; CDR3nt: TGTGCCAGCAGCCAGAGGCGGCCGACAGATACGCAGTATTTT
d_gene: TRBD1; abundance: many; j_gene: TRBJ2-7; v_gene: TRBV7-2; CDR3aa: CASSVTGTGVGEQYF; CDR3nt: TGTGCCAGCAGCGTTACCGGGACAGGGGTAGGCGAGCAGTACTTC
d_gene: TRBD2; abundance: many; j_gene: TRBJ2-3; v_gene: TRBV5-1; CDR3aa: CASSLWAGAPDTQYF; CDR3nt: TGCGCCAGCAGCTTGTGGGCGGGAGCCCCAGATACGCAGTATTTT
d_gene: TRBD1; abundance: many; j_gene: TRBJ1-1; v_gene: TRBV5-1; CDR3aa: CASSQRGTDDKAFF; CDR3nt: TGCGCCAGCAGCCAGAGAGGGACAGACGATAAAGCTTTCTTT
d_gene: .; abundance: .; j_gene: TRBJ2-3; v_gene: TRBV12-3/TRBV12-4; CDR3aa: CASSPQTWTTDTQYF; CDR3nt: TGTGCCAGCAGTCCCCAGACCTGGACCACAGATACGCAGTATTTT
d_gene: .; abundance: few; j_gene: TRBJ2-3; v_gene: TRBV28; CDR3aa: CASRVGNTDTQYF; CDR3nt: TGTGCCAGCAGGGTTGGTAACACAGATACGCAGTATTTT
d_gene: .; abundance: many; j_gene: TRBJ2-6; v_gene: TRBV20-1; CDR3aa: CSARDLGYSGANVLTF; CDR3nt: TGCAGTGCTAGAGATTTGGGTTACTCTGGGGCCAACGTCCTGACTTTC
d_gene: .; abundance: many; j_gene: TRBJ1-5; v_gene: TRBV4-1; CDR3aa: CASSQTGRLSNQPQHF; CDR3nt: TGCGCCAGCAGCCAAACCGGCAGACTTAGCAATCAGCCCCAGCATTTT
d_gene: .; abundance: many; j_gene: TRBJ2-1; v_gene: TRBV20-1; CDR3aa: CSARDAEQPYNEQFF; CDR3nt: TGCAGTGCTAGAGATGCAGAGCAACCTTACAATGAGCAGTTCTTC
d_gene: TRBD1; abundance: many; j_gene: TRBJ1-1; v_gene: TRBV7-9; CDR3aa: CASRDRPGTGTEAFF; CDR3nt: TGTGCCAGCAGAGACCGTCCTGGGACAGGCACTGAAGCTTTCTTT
d_gene: .; abundance: many; j_gene: TRBJ2-2; v_gene: TRBV2; CDR3aa: CASSARVTGELFF; CDR3nt: TGTGCCAGCAGTGCCAGGGTCACCGGGGAGCTGTTTTTT
d_gene: TRBD1; abundance: many; j_gene: TRBJ1-1; v_gene: TRBV5-1; CDR3aa: CASSPDRTDTEAFF; CDR3nt: TGCGCCAGCAGCCCGGACAGGACCGACACTGAAGCTTTCTTT
d_gene: .; abundance: many; j_gene: TRBJ1-2; v_gene: TRBV7-2; CDR3aa: CASSLAIGQPYGYTF; CDR3nt: TGTGCCAGCAGCTTAGCTATAGGACAGCCCTATGGCTACACCTTC
d_gene: .; abundance: many; j_gene: TRBJ2-3; v_gene: TRBV27; CDR3aa: CASSSSWGEFTDTQYF; CDR3nt: TGTGCCAGCAGTTCTTCCTGGGGGGAATTCACAGATACGCAGTATTTT
d_gene: .; abundance: .; j_gene: TRBJ2-1; v_gene: TRBV11-3; CDR3aa: CASSLYSVSSYNEQFF; CDR3nt: TGTGCCAGCAGCTTGTACAGTGTAAGCTCCTACAATGAGCAGTTCTTC
d_gene: .; abundance: many; j_gene: TRBJ1-5; v_gene: TRBV6-6; CDR3aa: CASSFISNQPQHF; CDR3nt: TGTGCCAGCAGTTTTATCAGTAATCAGCCCCAGCATTTT
d_gene: .; abundance: many; j_gene: TRBJ1-2; v_gene: TRBV27; CDR3aa: CASSPATLGVYGYTF; CDR3nt: TGTGCCAGCAGTCCTGCGACACTTGGGGTTTATGGCTACACCTTC
d_gene: .; abundance: many; j_gene: TRBJ2-5; v_gene: TRBV5-5; CDR3aa: CASSPPRTDETQYF; CDR3nt: TGTGCCAGCAGCCCCCCCAGGACAGATGAGACCCAGTACTTC
d_gene: .; abundance: many; j_gene: TRBJ1-1; v_gene: TRBV10-3; CDR3aa: CAISESGTLGAFF; CDR3nt: TGTGCCATCAGTGAGTCTGGGACCTTGGGGGCTTTCTTT
d_gene: .; abundance: many; j_gene: TRBJ1-1; v_gene: TRBV6-2/TRBV6-3; CDR3aa: CASSYSNWRGGNTEAFF; CDR3nt: TGTGCCAGCAGTTACTCCAACTGGAGAGGTGGGAACACTGAAGCTTTCTTT
d_gene: .; abundance: many; j_gene: TRBJ1-2; v_gene: TRBV4-1; CDR3aa: CASSQGGTGYTF; CDR3nt: TGCGCCAGCAGCCAAGGGGGCACTGGCTACACCTTC
d_gene: TRBD1; abundance: many; j_gene: TRBJ1-3; v_gene: TRBV5-1; CDR3aa: CASSLGQGAGNTIYF; CDR3nt: TGCGCCAGCAGCTTGGGACAGGGGGCAGGAAACACCATATATTTT
d_gene: TRBD1; abundance: .; j_gene: TRBJ2-1; v_gene: TRBV24-1; CDR3aa: CATSDILPRGEQFF; CDR3nt: TGTGCCACCAGTGATATCCTCCCCAGGGGGGAGCAGTTCTTC
d_gene: .; abundance: many; j_gene: TRBJ1-2; v_gene: TRBV12-3/TRBV12-4; CDR3aa: CASSFSGVRNYGYTF; CDR3nt: TGTGCCAGCAGTTTTTCTGGGGTGAGGAACTATGGCTACACCTTC
d_gene: .; abundance: many; j_gene: TRBJ2-3; v_gene: TRBV20-1; CDR3aa: CSASASRGNTQYF; CDR3nt: TGCAGCGCCAGTGCTAGTAGGGGGAATACGCAGTATTTT
d_gene: .; abundance: few; j_gene: TRBJ2-3; v_gene: TRBV7-2; CDR3aa: CASSPQVQDTQYF; CDR3nt: TGTGCCAGCAGCCCCCAAGTTCAAGATACGCAGTATTTT
d_gene: TRBD2; abundance: few; j_gene: TRBJ2-3; v_gene: TRBV29-1; CDR3aa: CSVLAGATTDTQYF; CDR3nt: TGCAGCGTCCTAGCGGGGGCCACTACAGATACGCAGTATTTT
d_gene: TRBD2; abundance: many; j_gene: TRBJ2-1; v_gene: TRBV6-2/TRBV6-3; CDR3aa: CASSYSILAGEMFGDEQFF; CDR3nt: TGTGCCAGCAGTTACTCGATACTAGCGGGAGAGATGTTTGGGGATGAGCAGTTCTTC
d_gene: .; abundance: many; j_gene: TRBJ2-1; v_gene: TRBV29-1; CDR3aa: CSVEVFSSRYYNEQFF; CDR3nt: TGCAGCGTTGAAGTTTTCAGCTCTAGGTACTACAATGAGCAGTTCTTC
d_gene: .; abundance: .; j_gene: TRBJ2-7; v_gene: TRBV21-1; CDR3aa: CASSKSTHPGQGSGEQYF; CDR3nt: TGTGCCAGCAGCAAATCTACACATCCGGGACAGGGGTCGGGGGAGCAGTACTTC
d_gene: .; abundance: many; j_gene: TRBJ2-7; v_gene: TRBV27; CDR3aa: CASSWGDGYSYEQYF; CDR3nt: TGTGCCAGCAGTTGGGGGGACGGCTACTCCTACGAGCAGTACTTC
d_gene: TRBD2; abundance: many; j_gene: TRBJ2-1; v_gene: TRBV7-7; CDR3aa: CASSSGLAANNEQFF; CDR3nt: TGTGCTAGCAGCTCCGGACTAGCGGCGAACAATGAGCAGTTCTTC
d_gene: .; abundance: many; j_gene: TRBJ2-1; v_gene: TRBV6-5; CDR3aa: CASSYFRGYSYNEQFF; CDR3nt: TGTGCCAGCAGTTACTTCAGGGGTTACTCCTACAATGAGCAGTTCTTC
d_gene: .; abundance: few; j_gene: TRBJ2-5; v_gene: TRBV10-2; CDR3aa: CASTGGQTQYF; CDR3nt: TGCGCCAGCACCGGAGGCCAGACCCAGTACTTC
d_gene: TRBD2; abundance: many; j_gene: TRBJ2-1; v_gene: TRBV4-1; CDR3aa: CASSPLRTSGRYNEQFF; CDR3nt: TGCGCCAGCAGCCCTTTACGGACTAGCGGGAGGTACAATGAGCAGTTCTTC
d_gene: .; abundance: .; j_gene: TRBJ2-1; v_gene: TRBV24-1; CDR3aa: CATSGVTASSYNEQFF; CDR3nt: TGTGCCACCAGTGGGGTGACCGCGAGCTCCTACAATGAGCAGTTCTTC
d_gene: .; abundance: .; j_gene: TRBJ1-2; v_gene: TRBV30; CDR3aa: CAWSAIPGYGYTF; CDR3nt: TGTGCCTGGAGTGCCATTCCCGGTTATGGCTACACCTTC
d_gene: .; abundance: many; j_gene: TRBJ2-1; v_gene: TRBV12-3/TRBV12-4; CDR3aa: CASSLFGPRSYNEQFF; CDR3nt: TGTGCCAGCAGTTTATTCGGGCCCCGCTCCTACAATGAGCAGTTCTTC
d_gene: .; abundance: many; j_gene: TRBJ2-1; v_gene: TRBV5-1; CDR3aa: CASSLGGADNEQFF; CDR3nt: TGCGCCAGCAGCTTGGGCGGGGCAGACAATGAGCAGTTCTTC
d_gene: .; abundance: many; j_gene: TRBJ1-2; v_gene: TRBV12-3/TRBV12-4; CDR3aa: CASSLGPGTGYTF; CDR3nt: TGTGCCAGCAGTTTAGGTCCCGGAACTGGCTACACCTTC
d_gene: .; abundance: many; j_gene: TRBJ2-2; v_gene: TRBV3-1; CDR3aa: CASSQTPGSGELFF; CDR3nt: TGTGCCAGCAGCCAGACGCCGGGATCCGGGGAGCTGTTTTTT
d_gene: .; abundance: many; j_gene: TRBJ1-1; v_gene: TRBV5-1; CDR3aa: CASSLVPPSTEAFF; CDR3nt: TGCGCCAGCAGCTTGGTCCCACCAAGCACTGAAGCTTTCTTT
d_gene: .; abundance: many; j_gene: TRBJ1-2; v_gene: TRBV5-1; CDR3aa: CASSLGSSLGEGYTF; CDR3nt: TGCGCCAGCAGCTTGGGGAGCTCCTTGGGGGAAGGCTACACCTTC
d_gene: TRBD2; abundance: many; j_gene: TRBJ2-7; v_gene: TRBV4-1; CDR3aa: CASSQVMGGGSHEQYF; CDR3nt: TGCGCCAGCAGCCAAGTTATGGGGGGAGGGAGCCACGAGCAGTACTTC
d_gene: TRBD2; abundance: many; j_gene: TRBJ2-2; v_gene: TRBV27; CDR3aa: CASSFGLAGVTGELFF; CDR3nt: TGTGCCAGCAGTTTCGGACTAGCGGGGGTGACCGGGGAGCTGTTTTTT
d_gene: .; abundance: .; j_gene: TRBJ1-6; v_gene: TRBV15; CDR3aa: CATSREKAGSPYNSPLHF; CDR3nt: TGTGCCACCAGCAGAGAGAAGGCAGGGAGCCCCTATAATTCACCCCTCCACTTT
d_gene: TRBD2; abundance: many; j_gene: TRBJ2-1; v_gene: TRBV5-1; CDR3aa: CASSRLAGADEQFF; CDR3nt: TGCGCCAGCAGTAGACTAGCGGGAGCGGATGAGCAGTTCTTC
d_gene: .; abundance: many; j_gene: TRBJ2-1; v_gene: TRBV4-2; CDR3aa: CASSPAARGTHNEQFF; CDR3nt: TGTGCCAGCAGCCCCGCCGCGCGGGGCACTCACAATGAGCAGTTCTTC
d_gene: .; abundance: many; j_gene: TRBJ2-5; v_gene: TRBV4-2; CDR3aa: CASSQDFDGLETQYF; CDR3nt: TGTGCCAGCAGCCAAGATTTCGATGGTCTAGAGACCCAGTACTTC
d_gene: .; abundance: many; j_gene: TRBJ1-1; v_gene: TRBV11-2; CDR3aa: CASGRQAEAFF; CDR3nt: TGTGCCAGCGGACGACAAGCTGAAGCTTTCTTT
d_gene: .; abundance: many; j_gene: TRBJ2-2; v_gene: TRBV12-3/TRBV12-4; CDR3aa: CASSLGTTGELFF; CDR3nt: TGTGCCAGCAGTTTAGGAACCACCGGGGAGCTGTTTTTT